Listed below are T cell receptor beta chains from one sample, sequenced in a study of beta chain features in type 1 diabetes. Assay used: immunoSEQ multiplex PCR; TCRdb lists only in-frame clones, some missing. The table shows under 900,000 clones, with roughly 15% occurring only once. The sequencing sample was made of naive CD4+ T cells from blood. The receptors here all came from a woman aged 18-29 years in good health. Both conserved end residues are part of each CDR3.

v_gene: TRBV7-6; j_gene: TRBJ2-3; CDR3aa: CASRKVPTDTDTQYF
v_gene: TRBV6-5; j_gene: TRBJ2-1; CDR3aa: CATSIIAGPYNEQFF
v_gene: TRBV7-9; j_gene: TRBJ1-4; CDR3aa: CASTYRGTGGEKLFF
v_gene: TRBV5-1; j_gene: TRBJ1-6; CDR3aa: CASSLTTGGQNSPLHF
v_gene: TRBV7-3; j_gene: TRBJ2-7; CDR3aa: CASSLSHSYEQYF
v_gene: TRBV4-2; j_gene: TRBJ2-1; CDR3aa: CASSTIPGQGHNEQFF
v_gene: TRBV20-1; j_gene: TRBJ1-1; CDR3aa: CSARGGVEAFF
v_gene: TRBV4-3; j_gene: TRBJ2-1; CDR3aa: CASSFVHWDRGEGQFF
v_gene: TRBV9; j_gene: TRBJ2-1; CDR3aa: CASSVDPSGSGYNEQFF
v_gene: TRBV2; j_gene: TRBJ2-1; CDR3aa: CASRGQYYEQFF
v_gene: TRBV6-1; j_gene: TRBJ2-2; CDR3aa: CASALGTGELFF
v_gene: TRBV11-2; j_gene: TRBJ2-3; CDR3aa: CASSWSSGRALTDTQYF
v_gene: TRBV18; j_gene: TRBJ1-2; CDR3aa: CASSPPGQGALGYTF
v_gene: TRBV28; j_gene: TRBJ1-2; CDR3aa: CASSFDRDRDFYGYTF
v_gene: TRBV7-2; j_gene: TRBJ2-3; CDR3aa: CASRQAGVTDTQYF
v_gene: TRBV5-8; j_gene: TRBJ1-2; CDR3aa: CASSPADRGRYGYTF
v_gene: TRBV29-1; j_gene: TRBJ2-3; CDR3aa: CSVAGQGVDTQYF
v_gene: TRBV7-2; j_gene: TRBJ2-7; CDR3aa: CASSLGLAGAHEQYF
v_gene: TRBV18; j_gene: TRBJ2-1; CDR3aa: CASSLSISSYNEQFF
v_gene: TRBV19; j_gene: TRBJ1-2; CDR3aa: CASSMVGSANYGYTF
v_gene: TRBV15; j_gene: TRBJ2-6; CDR3aa: CATSRGNSGANVLTF
v_gene: TRBV19; j_gene: TRBJ2-1; CDR3aa: CASSIDGTSGGDNEQFF
v_gene: TRBV5-1; j_gene: TRBJ2-7; CDR3aa: CASSRNTGGAYEQYF
v_gene: TRBV23-1; j_gene: TRBJ2-1; CDR3aa: CASSPPTGNEQFF
v_gene: TRBV28; j_gene: TRBJ2-7; CDR3aa: CASRPPLDEQYF
v_gene: TRBV7-2; j_gene: TRBJ1-2; CDR3aa: CASSPGTGYGYTF
v_gene: TRBV6-6; j_gene: TRBJ2-5; CDR3aa: CASSYQETQYF
v_gene: TRBV29-1; j_gene: TRBJ2-7; CDR3aa: CSVEVDRLRGEYF
v_gene: TRBV5-4; j_gene: TRBJ2-7; CDR3aa: CASSPDLGYEQYF
v_gene: TRBV27; j_gene: TRBJ2-7; CDR3aa: CASSSPQREGASYEQYF
v_gene: TRBV27; j_gene: TRBJ2-7; CDR3aa: CASSPTGAGAYEQYF
v_gene: TRBV4-2; j_gene: TRBJ1-3; CDR3aa: CASSPDSSFSGNTIYF
v_gene: TRBV2; j_gene: TRBJ1-2; CDR3aa: CASSESGFPGYTF
v_gene: TRBV7-9; j_gene: TRBJ2-1; CDR3aa: CASSNSGRALGEQFF
v_gene: TRBV5-1; j_gene: TRBJ2-7; CDR3aa: CASSAQGGAAIYEQYF
v_gene: TRBV18; j_gene: TRBJ2-3; CDR3aa: CASSAAGSTDTQYF
v_gene: TRBV29-1; j_gene: TRBJ2-7; CDR3aa: CSVVRGIQDYEQYF
v_gene: TRBV2; j_gene: TRBJ2-2; CDR3aa: CASRRDSPGELFF
v_gene: TRBV7-8; j_gene: TRBJ1-1; CDR3aa: CASSWDKNTEAFF
v_gene: TRBV7-3; j_gene: TRBJ2-3; CDR3aa: CASSLKSGRTDTQYF
v_gene: TRBV2; j_gene: TRBJ1-1; CDR3aa: CASPEAFF
v_gene: TRBV7-3; j_gene: TRBJ2-5; CDR3aa: CASSLTGRIWETQYF
v_gene: TRBV5-1; j_gene: TRBJ1-1; CDR3aa: CASSFLALNTEAFF
v_gene: TRBV6-5; j_gene: TRBJ2-7; CDR3aa: CASSYSPQSSYEQYF
v_gene: TRBV5-1; j_gene: TRBJ2-2; CDR3aa: CASSLVREANTGELFF
v_gene: TRBV18; j_gene: TRBJ2-6; CDR3aa: CASSPTLSGANVLTF
v_gene: TRBV28; j_gene: TRBJ2-7; CDR3aa: CASSIRGILGYEQYF
v_gene: TRBV10-3; j_gene: TRBJ1-5; CDR3aa: CAISDRDRGDQPQHF
v_gene: TRBV29-1; j_gene: TRBJ1-2; CDR3aa: CSVDRVRGYTF
v_gene: TRBV4-3; j_gene: TRBJ2-5; CDR3aa: CASSQAAGGETQYF
v_gene: TRBV6-5; j_gene: TRBJ2-7; CDR3aa: CASSSELAGGYEQYF
v_gene: TRBV15; j_gene: TRBJ1-5; CDR3aa: CATTSTGTGNQPQHF
v_gene: TRBV28; j_gene: TRBJ1-2; CDR3aa: CASSPPRDRGGYTF
v_gene: TRBV14; j_gene: TRBJ1-5; CDR3aa: CASTNPYSNQPQHF
v_gene: TRBV5-4; j_gene: TRBJ2-5; CDR3aa: CASSTGRAETQYF
v_gene: TRBV28; j_gene: TRBJ2-7; CDR3aa: CATAPGGLAAYEQYF
v_gene: TRBV23-1; j_gene: TRBJ2-7; CDR3aa: CASSQAPMTSFQQYF